A selection of T cell receptor beta chains follows, all from one sample in a study of blood T cells in healthy people across ages. TCRdb recomputed calls from the 5' RACE reads with MiXCR, one row per CDR3 protein. This table has hundreds of thousands of distinct CDR3 sequences, approximately 44% appearing once. Sequencing was performed on blood. These receptors were obtained from a man between 60 and 75 years old in good health. Both conserved end residues are part of each CDR3. Each record gives: J gene, clone size, V gene, D gene, CDR3 DNA, CDR3 protein. The D gene is left open where the match is weak. Size is stated for part of the rows, as once, few or many counts, or as a class when the clone is expanded.

>TRBJ2-7|few|TRBV5-1|TRBD1
TGCGCCAGCAGAGGGACAGCCTCCTACGAGCAGTACTTC
CASRGTASYEQYF
>TRBJ2-1|NA|TRBV4-1|NA
TGCGCCAGCAGCCAAGAATCCGTGCCTAGGGGGGCGGGTGAGCAGTTCTTC
CASSQESVPRGAGEQFF
>TRBJ2-3|NA|TRBV2|TRBD2
TGTGCCAGCAGTGCCTCTAGCGGGGGGGCCACAGATACGCAGTATTTT
CASSASSGGATDTQYF
>TRBJ2-1|few|TRBV7-2|NA
TGTGCCAGCAGCCCGACTAGGAGCTCCTACAATGAGCAGTTCTTC
CASSPTRSSYNEQFF
>TRBJ2-1|few|TRBV7-9|TRBD2
TGTGCCAGCAGCCCTCGGACTAGCGGGGCTTACAATGAGCAGTTCTTC
CASSPRTSGAYNEQFF
>TRBJ1-5|NA|TRBV14|NA
TGTGCCAGCAGCCAGATCAACAGTTTTTGGGCCCAGCATTTT
CASSQINSFWAQHF
>TRBJ2-1|NA|TRBV6-4|TRBD1
TGTGCCAGCAATACCCTGGGACAGGGGGTCGATGAGCAGTTCTTC
CASNTLGQGVDEQFF
>TRBJ2-1|NA|TRBV20-1|NA
TGCAGTGCTAGAGTTGAAGGACATCAGCAGTTCTTC
CSARVEGHQQFF
>TRBJ2-7|NA|TRBV27|NA
TGTGCCAGCAGTTTATCGGGATACTACGAGCAGTACTTC
CASSLSGYYEQYF
>TRBJ2-7|NA|TRBV13|NA
TGTGCCAGCAGTCGGGGGGACAGGTCCTACGAGCAGTACTTC
CASSRGDRSYEQYF
>TRBJ2-3|few|TRBV7-2|TRBD1
TGTGCCAGCAGCTTAGGGGACAGGGGGTGGGATACGCAGTATTTT
CASSLGDRGWDTQYF
>TRBJ2-3|few|TRBV5-1|TRBD2
TGCGCCAGCAGCTTTGGCCGACTAGCAACTTCACTAGATACGCAGTATTTT
CASSFGRLATSLDTQYF
>TRBJ1-1|few|TRBV20-1|NA
TGCAGTGCTAGAACAGGGAACACTGAAGCTTTCTTT
CSARTGNTEAFF
>TRBJ2-5|few|TRBV20-1|TRBD2
TGCAGTGCTAGAGGTCCGGGGACTACTAAAGAGACCCAGTACTTC
CSARGPGTTKETQYF
>TRBJ1-3|NA|TRBV7-9|NA
TGTGCCAGCAGCTTAGGGGACCCCGGAAACACCATATATTTT
CASSLGDPGNTIYF
>TRBJ2-3|few|TRBV5-1|NA
TGCGCCAGCAGCTGGGCCTCTAGGGAAACAGATACGCAGTATTTT
CASSWASRETDTQYF
>TRBJ1-1|NA|TRBV6-2/TRBV6-3|TRBD1
TGTGCCAGCAGCAGCCAAGGACAGGGGTACACTGAAGCTTTCTTT
CASSSQGQGYTEAFF
>TRBJ2-7|NA|TRBV2|TRBD1
TGTGCCAGCAGACAAAGCCCAGGGGGCTCCTACGAGCAGTACTTC
CASRQSPGGSYEQYF
>TRBJ2-3|few|TRBV20-1|NA
TGCAGTGCTAGAGAACACCGACTTGCAGGGGCAGATACGCAGTATTTT
CSAREHRLAGADTQYF
>TRBJ2-3|NA|TRBV15|NA
TGTGCCACCAGCAGGCAGGAAGATACGCAGTATTTT
CATSRQEDTQYF
>TRBJ2-7|NA|TRBV6-5|NA
TGTGCCACCCGACGGGGGACGGACTACGAGCAGTACTTC
CATRRGTDYEQYF
>TRBJ1-2|once|TRBV24-1|NA
TGTGCCACCAGTGATTCCGGAATTAAGGACTATGGCTACACCTTC
CATSDSGIKDYGYTF
>TRBJ2-7|NA|TRBV5-6|NA
TGTGCCAGCAGCTTACATGCAGGCGCTAAGACCTACGAGCAGTACTTC
CASSLHAGAKTYEQYF
>TRBJ2-5|NA|TRBV2|NA
TGTGCCAGCACCCCTGGAACGGGATTTGGTGAGCAGTACTTC
CASTPGTGFGEQYF
>TRBJ1-4|NA|TRBV15|TRBD1
TGTGCCACCAGCGGAGACAGGGTTCAGAATGAAAAACTGTTTTTT
CATSGDRVQNEKLFF
>TRBJ2-3|NA|TRBV6-1|TRBD2
TGTGCCAGCAGGGGGCTAGCGGGGACAACGCAGTATTTT
CASRGLAGTTQYF
>TRBJ2-7|NA|TRBV9|NA
TGTGCCAGCAGCGTAGGGGGGGCGGACTACGAGCAGTACTTC
CASSVGGADYEQYF
>TRBJ2-3|few|TRBV9|NA
TGTGCCAGCAGCGTAGGGCCCTTCAGGCCTTCTAGCACAGATACGCAGTATTTT
CASSVGPFRPSSTDTQYF
>TRBJ2-4|NA|TRBV20-1|NA
TGCAGTGCCAGTCTCGGGGGGCGGGCCAAAAACATTCAGTACTTC
CSASLGGRAKNIQYF
>TRBJ1-6|NA|TRBV9|TRBD1
TGTGCCAGCAGCCGAACCGGGACAGACGCTTCACCCCTCCACTTT
CASSRTGTDASPLHF
>TRBJ1-6|NA|TRBV7-9|NA
TGTGCCAGCAGCTTCGCCGGGGTGAGGTCACCCCTCCACTTT
CASSFAGVRSPLHF
>TRBJ1-1|NA|TRBV6-5|TRBD1
TGTGCCAGCAGTTACGGGGACAGGGGGACTGAAGCTTTCTTT
CASSYGDRGTEAFF
>TRBJ1-2|NA|TRBV3-1|NA
TGTGCCAGCAGCCAAGAGGGGTTCTATGGCTACACCTTC
CASSQEGFYGYTF
>TRBJ2-3|NA|TRBV7-9|NA
TGTGCCAGCAGCTTAGAGTGTTCGGGCAGCACAGATACGCAGTATTTT
CASSLECSGSTDTQYF
>TRBJ2-1|NA|TRBV29-1|NA
TGCAGCGTTGTACTTTCGCCAGGAGACTACAATGAGCAGTTTTTC
CSVVLSPGDYNEQFF
>TRBJ1-1|NA|TRBV3-1|TRBD1
TGTGCCAGCAGCCGAGCCGACAGGGTGGGCACTGAAGCTTTCTTT
CASSRADRVGTEAFF
>TRBJ2-7|NA|TRBV11-2|TRBD1
TGTGCCAGCAGCCCACAGACAGGGAATTACGAGCAGTACTTC
CASSPQTGNYEQYF
>TRBJ2-1|few|TRBV15|TRBD2
TGTGCCACCAGCAGGAGCGGGGAGGATGAGCAGTTCTTC
CATSRSGEDEQFF
>TRBJ2-7|NA|TRBV12-3/TRBV12-4|NA
TGTGCCAGCAGTTCTCAGTTTCGGGGGAAGAGTTACGAGCAGTACTTC
CASSSQFRGKSYEQYF
>TRBJ2-7|NA|TRBV6-2/TRBV6-3|TRBD1
TGTGCCAGCAGTCCCTCCGGGACAGCCGACGAGCAGTACTTC
CASSPSGTADEQYF
>TRBJ2-7|NA|TRBV6-2/TRBV6-3|NA
TGTGCCAGCAGACCCGGGGGTTCTGGCGAGCAGTACTTC
CASRPGGSGEQYF
>TRBJ2-1|NA|TRBV2|NA
TGTGCCAGCAGTAGGCGGCAACAGAATGAGCAGTTCTTC
CASSRRQQNEQFF
>TRBJ2-7|few|TRBV12-3/TRBV12-4|NA
TGTGCCAGCAGTATGAGATACGAGCAGTACTTC
CASSMRYEQYF
>TRBJ1-2|NA|TRBV5-1|NA
TGCGCCGGCGCCAAAACCGGGACGGAGTCTATTTATTATGGCTACACCTTC
CAGAKTGTESIYYGYTF
>TRBJ2-7|NA|TRBV3-1|NA
TGTGCTAGCAGCCTCCTCCAGTCCGCATCCTACGAGCAGTACTTC
CASSLLQSASYEQYF
>TRBJ2-3|NA|TRBV20-1|NA
TGCAGTGCTAGAGAAGGGACCAAAGGTCACACAGATACGCAGTATTTT
CSAREGTKGHTDTQYF
>TRBJ1-6|few|TRBV11-3|TRBD1
TGTGCCAGCAGCCGCTACGGACAGGGCTATAATTCACCCCTCCACTTT
CASSRYGQGYNSPLHF
>TRBJ2-7|NA|TRBV20-1|NA
TGCAGTGCTCTCCCGGGACAATCCTACGAGCAGTACTTC
CSALPGQSYEQYF
>TRBJ2-7|few|TRBV6-5|NA
TGTGCCAGCAGCATAGGACAGAGCTCCTACGAGCAGTACTTC
CASSIGQSSYEQYF
>TRBJ1-2|NA|TRBV2|TRBD1
TGTGCCAGCACCTACAGGGGGCACGGCTACACCTTC
CASTYRGHGYTF
>TRBJ1-6|once|TRBV2|NA
TGTGCCAGCAATCCGGGTAGGGGATCTGGGAGTTCACCCCTCCACTTT
CASNPGRGSGSSPLHF
>TRBJ2-5|many|TRBV29-1|NA
TGCAGCGTTGGAGGGATTTGGGAGACCCAGTACTTC
CSVGGIWETQYF
>TRBJ2-1|NA|TRBV5-6|NA
TGTGCCAGCAGCCTGGACGATTCGTCCTACAATGAGCAGTTCTTC
CASSLDDSSYNEQFF
>TRBJ2-1|NA|TRBV7-9|NA
TGTGCCAGCAACCCTTCCGTACTAGGGGACAATGAGCAGTTCTTC
CASNPSVLGDNEQFF
>TRBJ2-5|NA|TRBV7-8|NA
TGTGCCAGCAGCTTAGCGCGCAGGGTCCGGGAGACCCAGTACTTC
CASSLARRVRETQYF